The present TCR beta chain was sequenced within a study of T cell responses to AZD1222 COVID-19 vaccine. General study findings and limits: Researchers took repertoire samples only after the peak T cell response had come. When two AZD1222 doses had been given, Spike-specific TCR breadth and depth rose. Clonal diversity was possibly underestimated, and the donors were mostly white British, with more females.

Details on this clone: What it binds is unknown.

Germline lookup yields CDR1 MNHEY and CDR2 SVGEGT. Trimming removed 2 bases at V and 8 bases at J, with 15 bases between. There are 15 residues in the CDR3. TCRdb keeps only in-frame clones here, not all; method: immunoSEQ multiplex PCR. The table lists about 130,000 clones, 80% to 95% of them singletons. The specimen comprised peripheral blood, sampled 28 days after the second AZD1222 dose. The source of this sequence is an adult who received the AZD1222 COVID-19 vaccine. The V gene is TRBV6-2 or TRBV6-3, the J gene TRBJ1-4; D not resolved. As DNA, the CDR3 is TGTGCCAGCAGTTACCGCCGGGGAGGTGCCGAAAAACTGTTTTTT. Its protein product is CASSYRRGGAEKLFF.